This paragraph covers one TCR beta chain sequence. V was clipped by 0 bases and J by 10 bases, with 9 bases between them. The length of the CDR3 is 12 residues. Germline values: CDR1 LGHNA, CDR2 YSLEER. The sample belongs to a study of T cell changes during pregnancy in multiple sclerosis. Repertoires were generated with immunoSEQ multiplex PCR, while TCRdb's copy carries only in-frame clones and drops some. In the table there are approximately 61,000 clones, around 90% of which are singletons. The sequenced sample was peripheral blood, obtained in the first trimester of pregnancy. The receptor comes from a female donor with multiple sclerosis, enrolled in a pregnancy study. This chain uses TRBV4-3 with TRBJ1-2; D is undetermined. The CDR3 nucleotides read TGCGCCAGCAGCCAAGAGGAGGGCCCCTACACCTTC. This gives the protein CASSQEEGPYTF.